This T cell receptor (beta chain) was sequenced during a study of blood T cell repertoires in COVID-19. This clone was found once. TCRdb's copy holds only in-frame clones and misses some; the assay was immunoSEQ multiplex PCR. The data contain 220,000 or so clones, almost 90% of them singletons. V was pared by 4 bases and J by 5 bases, with 11 bases between. CDR3 length: 13 amino acids. The germline gives CDR1 ENHRY, CDR2 SYGVKD. The rearrangement links TRBV10-3 to TRBJ2-5; no definite D call. The clonotype comes from a man aged 25-40 years who had been exposed to COVID-19. Sequenced sample: PBMCs or T cells enriched from blood (not recorded which). CDR3 loop: CAISVEASETQYF. DNA for the CDR3: TGTGCCATCAGTGTCGAGGCCTCGGAGACCCAGTACTTC.